This T cell receptor (beta chain) was obtained from a study of radiotherapy plus CTLA-4 blockade in lung cancer. Study-level information: Objective response rate was 18%; disease control rate, less than 40%.

Germline V CDR1 and CDR2: SQVTM, ANQGSEA. The length of the CDR3 is 9 residues. V was trimmed by 6 bases and J by 11 bases, leaving 8 bases between them. Those patients who had chemo-refractory metastatic non-small-cell lung cancer were given focal radiation along with CTLA-4 blockade through ipilimumab. Study-wide results and caveats: Early shifts in blood T cell clones, with interferon-beta, reportedly predicted response best. After radiotherapy and ipilimumab, tumor-derived clones expanded in peripheral blood.

Here immunoSEQ multiplex PCR was the method, and the copy in TCRdb shows in-frame clones only, minus some. The profile shows some 80,000 clones, 78% of them singletons. In its sample, this clone was seen a few times. The antigen is not known. The same CDR3 also results from other DNA sequences found in this sample. This clonotype was obtained from a human donor with non-small cell lung cancer whose response to radiotherapy plus ipilimumab could not be evaluated. Some clones in this sample may be carry-over from other donors' samples. The chain is built from TRBV29-1 and TRBJ2-4; no firm D call. Sequencing was performed on peripheral blood, taken from a patient treated with radiotherapy plus ipilimumab. This CDR3 is CSVALFQYF. For the CDR3, the DNA is TGCAGCGTGGCCCTGTTTCAGTACTTC. Variable domain in full (rest from reference TRBV29-1 and TRBJ2-4): SAVISQKPSRDICQRGTSLTIQCQVDSQVTMMFWYRQQPGQSLTLIATANQGSEATYESGFVIDKFPISRPNLTFSTLTVSNMSPEDSSIYLCSVALFQYFGAGTRLSVL.